These 26 T cell receptor beta chains share one sample of origin, sequenced in a study of identical twins. TCRdb used MiXCR to reprocess the 5' RACE reads, holding one entry per CDR3 protein. This sample has 450,000 to 650,000 distinct CDR3 sequences, with roughly 15% found just once. The sample was also linked to a second study, of yellow fever vaccine responses in identical twins.

The sequenced sample consisted of CD4+ T cells sorted from blood. The receptors derive from a woman younger than 35 in good health.

This clonotype appeared a few times. CDR3 DNA: TGCGCCAGCAGCTTGGCGGGGTCTAGCGGGAGTCGGAATGAGCAGTTCTTC. It translates to CASSLAGSSGSRNEQFF. The rearrangement uses TRBV5-1 and TRBJ2-1, with TRBD2 identical over 10 bases. The CDR3 runs 17 residues. The germline gives CDR1 SGHRS, CDR2 YFSETQ. The V gene end was trimmed by 0 bases and the J gene end by 7 bases; junction bases not matched to a gene: 10.

Only a few counts were recorded for this clonotype. This chain joins TRBV5-1 and TRBJ2-1; D remains unclear. Per germline, CDR1 SGHRS and CDR2 YFSETQ. The length of the CDR3 is 14 residues. V was pared by 1 base and J by 6 bases, with 11 bases between. The CDR3 nucleotides are TGCGCCAGCAGCTTGAGAGCGAACGTCAATGAGCAGTTCTTC. Translating gives CASSLRANVNEQFF. Variable domain in full (rest from reference TRBV5-1 and TRBJ2-1): KAGVTQTPRYLIKTRGQQVTLSCSPISGHRSVSWYQQTPGQGLQFLFEYFSETQRNKGNFPGRFSGRQFSNSRSEMNVSTLELGDSALYLCASSLRANVNEQFFGPGTRLTVL.

In this sample, this clonotype turned up a few times. V is TRBV12-3 or TRBV12-4 and J is TRBJ2-1; 13 nucleotides match TRBD2. CDR3 length equals 20 residues. The trim removed 5 bases at V and 11 bases at J, leaving 24 bases unmatched. This chain's CDR3 is CASSPYPRVVLAGGQPQQFF. CDR3 DNA sequence: TGTGCCAGCAGTCCCTACCCCCGCGTGGTACTAGCGGGAGGGCAACCTCAGCAGTTCTTC.

The rearrangement links TRBV4-1 to TRBJ2-7; 10 bases line up with TRBD1. After removal of 0 bases from V and 4 bases from J, the junction contained 6 bases not matched to a gene. The V gene's germline CDR1 is MGHRA and CDR2 YSYEKL. CDR3 length equals 16 residues. The CDR3, as DNA: TGCGCCAGCAGCCAAGACAGGACAGGGGGTCAATACGAGCAGTACTTC. Translating gives CASSQDRTGGQYEQYF.

The chain is built from TRBV20-1 and TRBJ2-7; 7 nucleotides line up with TRBD1. This CDR3 comprises 11 residues. Germline loops: CDR1 DFQATT, CDR2 SNEGSKA (reference sequence). After removal of 5 bases from V and 5 bases from J, the junction contained 3 bases not matched to a gene. The chain's CDR3 is CSADRVDEQYV. Here the CDR3 DNA reads TGCAGTGCTGACAGGGTAGACGAGCAGTACGTC.

A few counts support this clonotype. V is TRBV2 and J is TRBJ2-2; D call uncertain. Trimming cost V 7 bases and J 1 base, with 10 bases left between them. Germline V gene data show CDR1 as SNHLY and CDR2 as FYNNEI. This CDR3 comprises 14 residues. The CDR3 DNA sequence: TGTGCCAGCACGGTGGCAGAGAACACCGGGGAGCTGTTTTTT. Protein product: CASTVAENTGELFF.

V is TRBV12-3 or TRBV12-4 and J is TRBJ2-2; D unclear. V dropped 7 bases and J dropped 1 base, with 13 bases sitting between them. CDR3 size: 15 residues. This CDR3 is CASTVTDRNTGELFF. CDR3 DNA: TGTGCCAGCACGGTGACGGATCGGAACACCGGGGAGCTGTTTTTT.

This clonotype was recorded at least ten times. The J gene is TRBJ2-2, the V gene TRBV2; D might be TRBD2 (5 bases). The V and J ends lost 1 base and 5 bases respectively, with 14 bases between them. Germline V lookup: CDR1 SNHLY, CDR2 FYNNEI. This CDR3 contains 16 residues. Here the CDR3 reads CASSEGLRGLTGELFF. The DNA of the CDR3 is TGTGCCAGCAGTGAAGGGCTACGGGGATTAACCGGGGAGCTGTTTTTT.

This clonotype was observed many times. This chain joins TRBV12-3 or TRBV12-4 and TRBJ1-4; D might be TRBD1 (5 bases). Trimming left V 5 bases short and J 5 bases short, with 9 bases between. This CDR3 contains 13 residues. The CDR3 coding sequence is TGTGCCAGCAGTAGACAGAGGAATGAAAAACTGTTTTTT. This codes for CASSRQRNEKLFF.

The chain is built from TRBV20-1 and TRBJ1-6, with no clear D. This CDR3 contains 14 residues. V lost 3 bases and J lost 6, with 12 bases in between. CDR1 is DFQATT, CDR2 SNEGSKA, per germline (reference sequence). CDR3 protein: CSARREYGNSPLHF. The CDR3 DNA follows: TGCAGTGCTAGGAGGGAGTATGGTAATTCACCCCTCCACTTT.

The rearrangement uses TRBV10-3 and TRBJ1-2, with 7 bases aligning to TRBD1. Germline trimming cut 10 bases from V and 3 bases from J; bases unmatched to any gene: 11. The CDR3 loop spans 14 amino acids. Per the germline V gene, CDR1 is ENHRY and CDR2 is SYGVKD. The CDR3 is CATKTGTEDYGYTF. CDR3 sequence (DNA): TGTGCCACCAAGACCGGGACAGAAGACTATGGCTACACCTTC.

The chain has TRBV6-5 and TRBJ2-3; D possibly corresponds to TRBD1 (6 bases). The CDR3 is 15 residues long. In germline, CDR1 is MNHEY, CDR2 SVGAGI. Trimming cost V 4 bases and J 5 bases, with 16 bases left between them. CDR3 sequence (DNA): TGTGCCAGCAGTTTCGTTGGGGGCCGGGGAGATACGCAGTATTTT. This translates into CASSFVGGRGDTQYF.

The gene calls are TRBV20-1 and TRBJ1-2; D gene ambiguous. The CDR3 has 12 residues. In germline, CDR1 is DFQATT, CDR2 SNEGSKA (reference sequence). V lost 3 bases and J lost 9, with 14 bases in between. The CDR3, as DNA: TGCAGTGCTAGCACCTACCTATGGAGCTACACCTTC. Its protein is CSASTYLWSYTF.

This chain uses TRBV29-1 with TRBJ2-7, with D tentatively TRBD2 (5 bases). The CDR3 is made up of 13 amino acids. Trimming shortened V by 6 bases and J by 1 base, and 13 bases separated the two germline ends. Per germline, CDR1 SQVTM and CDR2 ANQGSEA. This CDR3 reads CSVDGVGSYEQYF. The CDR3 region has the DNA TGCAGCGTGGACGGGGTAGGGTCCTACGAGCAGTACTTC.

The sample holds a few counts of this clonotype. The chain links TRBV12-3 or TRBV12-4 to TRBJ2-7; weak D call: TRBD2 (6 bases). CDR3 length: 13 amino acids. Trimming cost V 6 bases and J 4 bases, with 13 bases left between them. CDR3 DNA: TGTGCCAGCAGCCCGGGGGTGTCGTACGAGCAGTACTTC. Protein product: CASSPGVSYEQYF.

The rearrangement joins TRBV6-2 or TRBV6-3 to TRBJ1-6; 9 bases map to TRBD1. Germline values: CDR1 MNHEY, CDR2 SVGEGT. The CDR3 is made up of 15 amino acids. Trimming at V came to 6 bases and at J to 10 bases, leaving 10 bases not matched to a gene. The CDR3 protein is CASRRTGQGNSPLHF. The CDR3 DNA reads TGTGCCAGCAGACGAACCGGACAGGGGAACTCACCCCTCCACTTT.

The sample holds a few counts of this clonotype. J is TRBJ2-1 and V is TRBV6-1, with 12 nucleotides matching TRBD2. J lost 2 bases, V lost 8 bases, and 7 bases had no gene match. CDR1 is MNHNS, CDR2 SASEGT, per germline. CDR3 length: 16 residues. The CDR3, as DNA: TGTGCCAGCGCGCGACTAGCGGGAGCCCCCTACAATGAGCAGTTCTTC. Translation: CASARLAGAPYNEQFF.

V gene TRBV19 combines with J gene TRBJ2-2; no definite D call. V shed 3 bases and J shed 7 bases, with 6 bases lying between them. Germline-derived CDR1 and CDR2 are LNHDA and SQIVND (reference sequence). This CDR3 is 12 amino acids long. CDR3 amino acids: CASSIEVGELFF. In DNA form, the CDR3 reads TGTGCCAGTAGTATCGAAGTCGGGGAGCTGTTTTTT.

This clonotype was observed a handful of times. The V call is TRBV15, the J call TRBJ2-3; TRBD1 agrees at 12 bases. CDR3 length: 20 residues. Losses at the gene ends were 3 bases for V and 1 base for J; bases not matched to a gene: 14. Germline CDR1 is LNHNV and CDR2 is YYDKDF (reference sequence). For the CDR3, the DNA is TGTGCCACCAGCAGGCGGGGGACAGGGGGCCTAGCGGGAGGCACAGATACGCAGTATTTT. This sequence encodes CATSRRGTGGLAGGTDTQYF.

The V and J genes are TRBV10-3 and TRBJ1-2; D is uncertain. From germline, CDR1 is ENHRY and CDR2 SYGVKD. This CDR3 contains 15 residues. The ends were cut back, 3 bases at V and 2 bases at J, with 13 bases in the middle. The CDR3 region has the DNA TGTGCCATCAGTGATACGCCGGACGACAACTATGGCTACACCTTC. Protein sequence: CAISDTPDDNYGYTF.

The chain has TRBV6-1 and TRBJ1-2; TRBD1 matches at 8 bases. Losses at the gene ends were 8 bases for V and 4 bases for J; bases not matched to a gene: 9. Germline CDR1 is MNHNS and CDR2 is SASEGT. The CDR3 extends over 14 amino acids. The CDR3 sequence is CASGTGRGLYGYTF. The CDR3 DNA follows: TGTGCCAGCGGGACAGGTCGGGGGCTCTATGGCTACACCTTC.

This clonotype was recorded a few times. V and J are TRBV20-1 and TRBJ2-1; a weak D match, TRBD1 (6 bases). V was shortened by 1 base and J by 15 bases, with 10 bases between the two germline ends. Germline V gene lookup returns CDR1 DFQATT and CDR2 SNEGSKA (reference sequence). The CDR3 has 10 residues. DNA of the CDR3: TGCAGTGCTAGAGGGACAGTTCCGTTCTTC. Protein: CSARGTVPFF.

This chain joins TRBV15 and TRBJ2-1; 11 bases fit TRBD2. V gave up 0 bases and J gave up 0 bases; unmatched junction bases: 7. Germline V CDR1 and CDR2: LNHNV, YYDKDF (reference sequence). The CDR3 is 19 residues long. The CDR3 loop is CATSRDSSGRAVSYNEQFF. CDR3 DNA: TGTGCCACCAGCAGAGATAGTAGCGGGAGGGCCGTCTCCTACAATGAGCAGTTCTTC.

This clonotype was counted only a few times. V usage is TRBV5-5 and J usage is TRBJ2-1, with D tentatively TRBD2 (5 bases). The CDR3 has 17 amino acids. V was shortened by 3 bases and J by 4 bases, with 20 bases between the two germline ends. The V gene's germline CDR1 is SGHKS and CDR2 YYEKEE (reference sequence). DNA for the CDR3: TGTGCCAGCAGCTCGGCGAGAGGGAGTTCCCTATACAATGAGCAGTTCTTC. Protein: CASSSARGSSLYNEQFF.

This sequence joins TRBV12-3 or TRBV12-4 and TRBJ2-5, with 13 bases lining up with TRBD2. The trim removed 5 bases at V and 6 bases at J, leaving 12 bases unmatched. CDR3 size: 17 residues. CDR3 sequence: CASSTTSGRAGMKTQYF. CDR3 DNA: TGTGCCAGCAGTACCACTAGCGGGAGGGCCGGGATGAAGACCCAGTACTTC.

The sample holds a few counts of this clonotype. This sequence joins TRBV6-1 and TRBJ1-4; 7 bases are a match to TRBD1. The CDR3 is made up of 14 amino acids. J gave up 4 bases and V 6 bases, and 5 bases lay outside the gene matches. The germline gives CDR1 MNHNS, CDR2 SASEGT. As DNA, the CDR3 is TGTGCCAGCAGAAAGGGACAGAATAATGAAAAACTGTTTTTT. It yields the protein CASRKGQNNEKLFF.